This is a list of T cell receptor beta chains from one sample in a study of T cells after yellow fever vaccination. One entry per CDR3 protein, called by TCRdb with MiXCR from the 5' RACE reads. The sample holds hundreds of thousands of distinct CDR3 sequences; roughly 3.5% are singletons and the top ten take about 20%. The sample in question was PBMCs, obtained on the day of the yellow fever booster vaccination. These receptor sequences come from a man between 18 and 29 years old who received the YFV17D yellow fever vaccine. The CDR3 runs from the conserved cysteine through the conserved F or W. The D gene is left open where the match is weak. For some rows the clone size is stated as once, few or many, or as a class when expanded; others skip it.

clone size	V gene	D gene	J gene	CDR3 protein	CDR3 DNA
NA	TRBV4-2	NA	TRBJ1-6	CASSPRSGNSPLHF	TGTGCCAGCAGCCCACGGTCAGGGAATTCACCCCTCCACTTT
many	TRBV12-3/TRBV12-4	TRBD2	TRBJ2-7	CASSQLTSGPYEQYF	TGTGCCAGCAGTCAATTGACTAGCGGCCCCTACGAGCAGTACTTC
many	TRBV12-3/TRBV12-4	NA	TRBJ1-2	CASSSTDYGYTF	TGTGCCAGCAGTTCCACTGACTATGGCTACACCTTC
many	TRBV2	TRBD2	TRBJ2-1	CASGTPELAGEENEQFF	TGTGCCAGCGGCACTCCCGAACTAGCGGGGGAAGAGAATGAGCAGTTCTTC
few	TRBV20-1	NA	TRBJ1-4	CSATTGPNEKLFF	TGCAGTGCAACGACAGGTCCAAACGAAAAACTGTTTTTT
NA	TRBV19	NA	TRBJ2-7	CASSSAAGSSYEQYF	TGTGCCAGTAGTTCCGCAGCGGGTTCCTCCTACGAGCAGTACTTC
many	TRBV7-2	TRBD2	TRBJ2-4	CASSLGTSGNIQYF	TGTGCCAGCAGCTTAGGGACTAGCGGCAACATTCAGTACTTC
NA	TRBV6-6	NA	TRBJ1-2	CAISYSNGEYGYTF	TGTGCCATCAGTTACTCGAACGGGGAGTATGGCTACACCTTC
few	TRBV7-2	NA	TRBJ2-5	CASDYTWEGTQYF	TGTGCCAGCGACTATACTTGGGAAGGGACCCAGTACTTC
many	TRBV20-1	NA	TRBJ1-1	CSARDLTGRDEAFF	TGCAGTGCTAGAGATCTGACGGGCCGCGATGAAGCTTTCTTT
many	TRBV6-5	NA	TRBJ2-7	CASSPDSVSYEQYF	TGTGCCAGCAGCCCGGACAGCGTCTCCTACGAGCAGTACTTC
many	TRBV5-1	TRBD1	TRBJ1-1	CASSSGQGLSEAFF	TGCGCCAGCAGCTCCGGACAGGGACTTTCCGAAGCTTTCTTT
few	TRBV7-2	TRBD2	TRBJ2-2	CASSVAGALTGELFF	TGTGCCAGCAGCGTAGCGGGGGCCCTCACCGGGGAGCTGTTTTTT
many	TRBV7-2	NA	TRBJ2-3	CASTPAPPDTQYF	TGTGCCAGCACCCCCGCCCCCCCAGATACGCAGTATTTT
many	TRBV20-1	TRBD1	TRBJ2-7	CSAEEPGQGYEQYF	TGCAGTGCTGAAGAACCGGGACAGGGGTACGAGCAGTACTTC
few	TRBV5-1	NA	TRBJ2-2	CASRKSDGNTGELFF	TGCGCCAGCAGGAAATCGGACGGGAACACCGGGGAGCTGTTTTTT
few	TRBV4-1	NA	TRBJ1-1	CASSQGHQNTEAFF	TGCGCCAGCAGCCAAGGACACCAGAACACTGAAGCTTTCTTT
few	TRBV5-1	NA	TRBJ1-2	CATGLDSPNYGYTF	TGCGCCACCGGCCTCGACAGTCCTAACTATGGCTACACCTTC
many	TRBV20-1	NA	TRBJ1-1	CSARGTIRDPLDTEAFF	TGCAGTGCTAGGGGGACAATTCGGGACCCATTGGACACTGAAGCTTTCTTT